This entry lists 22 T cell receptor beta chains sequenced from one sample in a study of vaccination and CD4 T cells after COVID-19. Antigen specificity for these receptors is unknown. Treatment specified: approximately nine-day PBMC culture with coronavirus spike peptide pools or control peptides (ViraFEST assay). Sequence data for DNA of cultured CD4+ T cells were generated by the Oncomine TCR Beta short-read assay. TCRdb re-called the PCR reads with MiXCR, one entry per CDR3 protein. The data hold more than 15,000 distinct CDR3 sequences, with under 30% observed a single time. The sample comprised cultured CD4+ T cells from blood. The origin of the receptors is a human donor with COVID-19.

The V and J genes are TRBV5-6 and TRBJ2-5; 11 bases line up with TRBD1. CDR1 is SGHDT, CDR2 YYEEEE, per germline. V lost 2 bases and J lost 4; bases outside the gene matches: 10. This CDR3 has 17 residues. The CDR3 nucleotides are TGTGCCAGCAGCTTCCGCCTCGGAGGGACAGGGGGAGAGACCCAGTACTTC. Its translation is CASSFRLGGTGGETQYF.

As for this clonotype: A read error may produce the germline difference seen at one junction end. The chain carries TRBV5-4 and TRBJ2-7, with D perhaps matching TRBD1 (9 bases). CDR3 length: 12 residues. Germline V gives CDR1 SGHNT, CDR2 YYREEE (reference sequence). CDR3 amino acids: CASSAGGQGLRF. In DNA, the CDR3 is TGTGCCAGCAGCGCGGGGGGACAGGGCCTCCGATTC.

Only a few counts were recorded for this clonotype. The V and J genes are TRBV2 and TRBJ1-6, with D hard to call. Germline assignment: CDR1 SNHLY and CDR2 FYNNEI. With 11 bases removed from V and 3 bases from J, the gap between germline ends came to 23 bases. There are 17 residues in the CDR3. The CDR3 sequence is CARLSRGQSLYNSPLHF. The CDR3, as DNA: TGTGCCCGCCTCTCCCGCGGGCAGAGCCTCTATAATTCACCCCTCCACTTT.

This clonotype has just a few counts. V gene TRBV20-1 combines with J gene TRBJ1-6, with no clear D. The CDR3 contains 14 residues. V shed 2 bases and J shed 8 bases, with 13 bases lying between them. Germline loops: CDR1 DFQATT, CDR2 SNEGSKA (reference sequence). The CDR3 region is CSARRQNVDSPLHF. The CDR3 DNA reads as TGCAGTGCTAGAAGGCAGAATGTGGATTCACCCCTCCACTTT.

This clonotype showed up just a few times. V gene TRBV7-3 combines with J gene TRBJ1-1; 8 bases agree with TRBD1. Unmatched junction bases numbered 9, after V lost 5 bases and J lost 4 bases. This CDR3 comprises 15 residues. The germline gives CDR1 SGHTA, CDR2 FQGTGA. CDR3 protein: CASSPDRVRSTEAFF. CDR3 bases: TGTGCCAGCAGCCCGGACAGGGTACGGAGCACTGAAGCTTTCTTT. The entire variable domain, with the rest obtained from reference TRBV7-3 and TRBJ1-1, is as follows: GAGVSQTPSNKVTEKGKYVELRCDPISGHTALYWYRQSLGQGPEFLIYFQGTGAADDSGLPNDRFFAVRPEGSVSTLKIQRTERGDSAVYLCASSPDRVRSTEAFFGQGTRLTVV.

The chain recombines TRBV7-2 with TRBJ2-3, with unresolved D. CDR3 length: 14 residues. V lost 1 base to trimming and J lost 1 base, with 6 bases between them. The germline gives CDR1 SGHTA, CDR2 FQGNSA. The CDR3: CASSLDAGTDTQYF. Here the CDR3 DNA reads TGTGCCAGCAGCTTAGACGCGGGCACAGATACGCAGTATTTT.

This clonotype ranks as medium-sized (0.01 to 0.1%). The chain employs TRBV7-6 and TRBJ2-5, with 10 bases identical to TRBD1. The CDR3 is made up of 15 amino acids. Germline V gene lookup returns CDR1 SGHVS and CDR2 FNYEAQ. V shed 5 bases and J 4 bases; nucleotides not matched to a gene: 7. The DNA for the CDR3 is TGTGCCAGCAGCCGTACCGGGACAGGGGCAGAGACCCAGTACTTC. Its protein product is CASSRTGTGAETQYF.

The CDR3 sequence: CASSPNPGTRGGETQYF. For the CDR3, the DNA is TGTGCCAGCAGTCCAAACCCCGGGACTAGGGGGGGGGAGACCCAGTACTTC. The chain is built from TRBV25-1 and TRBJ2-5; TRBD2 agrees at 8 bases. This CDR3 has 17 amino acids. Looked up from germline, CDR1 is MGHDK and CDR2 is SYGVNS. The V segment lost 5 bases and the J segment 5 bases; nucleotides outside the gene matches: 16.

The rearrangement joins TRBV18 to TRBJ2-1; D not resolved. Trimming took off 3 bases at V and 5 bases at J, with 14 bases between the two ends. Germline assignment: CDR1 KGHSH and CDR2 LQKENI. The CDR3 is 15 amino acids. The CDR3 coding sequence is TGTGCCAGCTCACCTACTCAGGTACCTCACAATGAGCAGTTCTTC. As protein: CASSPTQVPHNEQFF.

CDR3 loop: CATSRDQSYQPQHF. CDR3 DNA sequence: TGTGCCACCAGCAGAGATCAATCGTACCAGCCCCAGCATTTT. The chain uses TRBV15 and TRBJ1-5; D is uncertain. The CDR3 sequence is 14 residues long. Germline values: CDR1 LNHNV, CDR2 YYDKDF (reference sequence). With 0 bases removed from V and 7 bases from J, the gap between germline ends came to 10 bases.

This clonotype was found a few times. The rearrangement links TRBV5-4 to TRBJ2-5; 11 nucleotides line up with TRBD2. The V segment lost 6 bases and the J segment 5 bases; nucleotides outside the gene matches: 12. The CDR3 contains 16 residues. Germline-derived CDR1 and CDR2 are SGHNT and YYREEE (reference sequence). DNA of the CDR3: TGTGCCAGCATGACTAGCGGGGCGAGTGGGGTTGAGACCCAGTACTTC. It yields the protein CASMTSGASGVETQYF.

This clonotype has just a few counts. The chain recombines TRBV6-5 with TRBJ1-6; D is unresolved. The CDR3 is 15 amino acids. The V end lost 0 bases, the J end lost 10 bases, and 13 bases lay between the germline ends. Per germline, CDR1 MNHEY and CDR2 SVGAGI. The CDR3 sequence: CASSYSGVWNSPLHF. As DNA, the CDR3 is TGTGCCAGCAGTTACTCCGGGGTTTGGAACTCACCCCTCCACTTT.

This clonotype was seen a few times. The chain recombines TRBV30 with TRBJ1-2; unclear D gene. This CDR3 has 14 residues. Germline-derived CDR1 and CDR2 are GTSNPN and SVGIG (reference sequence). V was cut by 2 bases and J by 7 bases, with 17 bases left in between. The CDR3 DNA sequence: TGTGCCTGGAGTCTGGGTACAGAAGTGGCTGGCTACACCTTC. This encodes CAWSLGTEVAGYTF.

This clonotype was counted only a few times. V gene TRBV2 combines with J gene TRBJ2-7, with D possibly called TRBD1 or TRBD2 (5 bases each). Germline CDR1 and CDR2: SNHLY and FYNNEI. Trimming cost V 7 bases and J 5 bases, with 15 bases left between them. The CDR3 extends over 13 amino acids. As DNA, the CDR3 is TGTGCCAGCACAAGGGACCGACTGGACGAGCAGTACTTC. Protein product: CASTRDRLDEQYF.

Only a few counts were recorded for this clonotype. The CDR3: CASSLTGGAGSNQPQHF. The CDR3 DNA is TGTGCCAGCAGCTTGACAGGGGGCGCAGGTAGCAATCAGCCCCAGCATTTT. The gene calls are TRBV6-1 and TRBJ1-5, with TRBD1 matching 10 bases. V lost 6 bases to trimming and J lost 0 bases; unmatched junction nucleotides: 8. Germline lookup yields CDR1 MNHNS and CDR2 SASEGT. The length of the CDR3 is 17 residues.

In DNA, the CDR3 is TGTGCCAGCAGTGACTCGAGGCAGTCCACCGGGGAGCTGTTTTTT. This gives the protein CASSDSRQSTGELFF. V gene TRBV6-4 combines with J gene TRBJ2-2; D is unresolved. Germline assignment: CDR1 MRHNA and CDR2 SNTAGT. Trimming removed 0 bases at V and 4 bases at J, with 9 bases between. The CDR3 has 15 amino acids.

The sample holds a few counts of this clonotype. The rearrangement joins TRBV25-1 to TRBJ1-2; D might be TRBD1 (5 bases). The V end was cut by 6 bases, the J end by 7 bases, with 18 bases between. The CDR3 length is 14 residues. Germline CDR1 reads MGHDK; CDR2 reads SYGVNS. CDR3 sequence (DNA): TGTGCCAGCAGGGGGCAGGGCCCTCTGCGTGGCTACACCTTC. This gives the protein CASRGQGPLRGYTF.

The chain is built from TRBV5-4 and TRBJ2-3; 7 bases fit TRBD2. V dropped 4 bases and J dropped 0; count of bases not matched to a gene: 11. CDR1 and CDR2 (germline): SGHNT, YYREEE (reference sequence). The CDR3 spans 17 residues. The DNA for the CDR3 is TGTGCCAGCAGCCTTAGCGGGTTGGCGGGTAGCACAGATACGCAGTATTTT. This translates into CASSLSGLAGSTDTQYF. The full variable domain, in which reference TRBV5-4 and TRBJ2-3 provide the parts outside the CDR3, is ETGVTQSPTHLIKTRGQQVTLRCSSQSGHNTVSWYQQALGQGPQFIFQYYREEENGRGNFPPRFSGLQFPNYSSELNVNALELDDSALYLCASSLSGLAGSTDTQYFGPGTRLTVL.

The chain uses TRBV7-2 and TRBJ1-1, with TRBD1 matching 8 bases. This CDR3 comprises 13 residues. Per the germline V gene, CDR1 is SGHTA and CDR2 is FQGNSA. V trimming: 4 bases; J trimming: 8 bases; junction bases outside the gene matches: 6. CDR3: CASSYRDRIEAFF. In DNA form, the CDR3 reads TGTGCCAGCAGCTACCGGGACAGGATAGAAGCTTTCTTT.

CDR3 sequence: CSASTGTEAFF. CDR3 bases: TGCAGTGCTAGTACGGGCACTGAAGCTTTCTTT. The V call is TRBV20-1, the J call TRBJ1-1; D call uncertain. V was pared by 3 bases and J by 4 bases, with 6 bases between. Germline V gene sequence: CDR1 DFQATT, CDR2 SNEGSKA (reference sequence). This CDR3 region has 11 residues.

The rearrangement joins TRBV28 to TRBJ2-7; D perhaps matches TRBD2 (6 bases). Trimming removed 5 bases at V and 4 bases at J, with 15 bases between. Germline CDR1 MDHEN, CDR2 SYDVKM. The CDR3 is 14 residues long. The CDR3 loop is CASSPHGTQYEQYF. CDR3 sequence (DNA): TGTGCCAGCAGTCCCCATGGGACTCAATACGAGCAGTACTTC.

Regarding this clonotype: As the CDR3 is not closed by the conserved phenylalanine or tryptophan, this likely results from a read error. Because the CDR3's place on the DNA is in doubt, the DNA is left out and the CDR3 is given as listed by TCRdb. The chain's CDR3 is CAWSDPRTSGGGAIRL. V is TRBV30 and J is TRBJ2-3; the table assigns TRBD2, which was not confirmed against the DNA. The CDR3 comprises 16 residues, both ends counted. CDR1 and CDR2 (germline): GTSNPN, SVGIG (reference sequence).